The TCR beta chain under discussion was sequenced for a study of T-cell reconstitution after alpha-beta-depleted transplantation in children. This clonotype was found a few times. Molecular barcoding with unique molecular identifiers was used for the TCRbeta library. TCRdb independently ran MiXCR on the PCR reads; one entry per CDR3 protein. The table shows about 270,000 distinct CDR3 sequences, with 9.9% occurring only once. V was cut by 6 bases and J by 7 bases, with 19 bases left in between. CDR3 length: 15 residues. The origin of this receptor is a human donor who donated a stem cell graft to a child with SCID. The chain recombines TRBV12-3 or TRBV12-4 with TRBJ1-5; D is unclear. Here the sequenced sample was PBMCs from the stem cell graft donor, taken from the stem cell graft. CDR3 in amino acids: CASRGRKDRGQPQHF. Written as DNA, the CDR3 is TGTGCCAGCAGGGGGAGAAAAGATAGAGGGCAGCCCCAGCATTTT.